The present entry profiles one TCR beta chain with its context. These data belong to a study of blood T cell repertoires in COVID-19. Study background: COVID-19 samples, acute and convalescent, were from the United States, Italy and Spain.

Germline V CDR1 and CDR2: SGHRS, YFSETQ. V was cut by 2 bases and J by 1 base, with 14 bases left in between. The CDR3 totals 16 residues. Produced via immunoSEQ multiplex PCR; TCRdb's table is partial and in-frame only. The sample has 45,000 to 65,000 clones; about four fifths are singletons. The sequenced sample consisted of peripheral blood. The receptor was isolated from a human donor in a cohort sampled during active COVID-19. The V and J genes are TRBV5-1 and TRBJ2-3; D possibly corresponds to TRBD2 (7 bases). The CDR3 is CASSFWGGQGTDTQYF. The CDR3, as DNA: TGCGCCAGCAGCTTCTGGGGGGGCCAAGGCACAGATACGCAGTATTTT.